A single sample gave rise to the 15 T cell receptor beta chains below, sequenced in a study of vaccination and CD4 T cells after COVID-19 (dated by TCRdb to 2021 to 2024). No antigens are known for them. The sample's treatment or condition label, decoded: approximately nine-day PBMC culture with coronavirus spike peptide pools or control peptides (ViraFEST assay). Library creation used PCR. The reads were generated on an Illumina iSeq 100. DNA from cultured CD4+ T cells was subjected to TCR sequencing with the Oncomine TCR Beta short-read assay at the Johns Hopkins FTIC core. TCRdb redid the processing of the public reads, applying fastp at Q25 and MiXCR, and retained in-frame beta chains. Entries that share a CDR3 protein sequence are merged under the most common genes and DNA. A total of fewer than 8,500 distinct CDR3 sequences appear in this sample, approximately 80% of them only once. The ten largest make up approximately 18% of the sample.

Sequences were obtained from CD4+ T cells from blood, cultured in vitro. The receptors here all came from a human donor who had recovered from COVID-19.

CDR3 loop: CASSYKDQGSYSPLHF. Here the CDR3 DNA reads TGTGCCAGCAGCTACAAGGATCAGGGATCTTATTCACCCCTCCACTTT. This chain joins TRBV4-2 and TRBJ1-6, with a tentative D call TRBD1 (5 bases). Germline lookup yields CDR1 LGHNA and CDR2 YNFKEQ. V lost 5 bases, J lost 8 bases, and 19 bases lay in between. The CDR3 loop spans 16 amino acids.

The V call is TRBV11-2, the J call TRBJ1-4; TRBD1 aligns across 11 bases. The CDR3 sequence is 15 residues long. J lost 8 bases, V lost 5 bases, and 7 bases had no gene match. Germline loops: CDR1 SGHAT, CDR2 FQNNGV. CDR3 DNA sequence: TGTGCCAGCAGCCGCCGGACAGGGGGCGCGGAAAAACTGTTTTTT. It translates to CASSRRTGGAEKLFF.

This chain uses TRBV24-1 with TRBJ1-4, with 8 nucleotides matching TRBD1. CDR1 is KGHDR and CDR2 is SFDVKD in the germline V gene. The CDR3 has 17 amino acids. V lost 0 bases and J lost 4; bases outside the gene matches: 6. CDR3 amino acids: CATSDLRTGLGNEKLFF. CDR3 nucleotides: TGTGCCACCAGTGATTTGCGGACAGGGCTGGGTAATGAAAAACTGTTTTTT.

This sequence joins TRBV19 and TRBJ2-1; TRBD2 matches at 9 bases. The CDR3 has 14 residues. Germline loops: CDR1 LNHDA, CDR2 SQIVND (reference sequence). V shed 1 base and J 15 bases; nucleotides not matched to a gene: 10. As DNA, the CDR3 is TGTGCCAGTAGTATAGGGGCCCTAGCGGGATCAGTGTTCTTC. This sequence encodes CASSIGALAGSVFF.

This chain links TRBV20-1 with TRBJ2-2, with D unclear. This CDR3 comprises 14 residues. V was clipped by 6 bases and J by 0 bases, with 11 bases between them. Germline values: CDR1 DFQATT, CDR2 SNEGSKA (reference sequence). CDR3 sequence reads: CSAQMLTNTGELFF. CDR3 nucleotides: TGCAGTGCACAGATGCTTACGAACACCGGGGAGCTGTTTTTT.

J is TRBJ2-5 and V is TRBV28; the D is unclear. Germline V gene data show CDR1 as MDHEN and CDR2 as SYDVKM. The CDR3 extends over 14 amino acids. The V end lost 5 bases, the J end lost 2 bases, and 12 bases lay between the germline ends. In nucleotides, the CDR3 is TGTGCCAGCAGTGCATCACACATTCAAGAGACCCAGTACTTC. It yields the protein CASSASHIQETQYF.

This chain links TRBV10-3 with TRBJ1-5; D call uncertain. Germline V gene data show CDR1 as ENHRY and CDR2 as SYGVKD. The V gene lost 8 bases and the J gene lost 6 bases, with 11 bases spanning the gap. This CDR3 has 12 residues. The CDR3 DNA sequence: TGTGCCATCGGGGAGACGAGTCAGCCCCAGCATTTT. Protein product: CAIGETSQPQHF.

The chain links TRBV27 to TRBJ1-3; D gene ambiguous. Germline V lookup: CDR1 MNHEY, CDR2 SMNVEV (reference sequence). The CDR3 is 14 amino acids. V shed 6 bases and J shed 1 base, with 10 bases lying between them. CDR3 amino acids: CASRDPGSGNTIYF. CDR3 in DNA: TGTGCCAGCAGGGACCCGGGGTCTGGAAACACCATATATTTT.

The CDR3 sequence: CASSQDPGGSRTDTQYF. DNA of the CDR3: TGCGCCAGCAGCCAAGATCCGGGGGGGTCCCGAACAGATACGCAGTATTTT. The rearrangement links TRBV4-3 to TRBJ2-3; 8 nucleotides agree with TRBD2. Looked up from germline, CDR1 is LGHNA and CDR2 is YSLEER. The CDR3 contains 17 residues. J gave up 3 bases and V 0 bases, and 8 bases lay outside the gene matches.

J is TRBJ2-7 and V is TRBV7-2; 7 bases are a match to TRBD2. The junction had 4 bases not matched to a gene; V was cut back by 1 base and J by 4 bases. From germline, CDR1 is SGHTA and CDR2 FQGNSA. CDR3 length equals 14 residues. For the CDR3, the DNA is TGTGCCAGCAGCTTAGGGGGAGGGCCGTACGAGCAGTACTTC. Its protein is CASSLGGGPYEQYF.

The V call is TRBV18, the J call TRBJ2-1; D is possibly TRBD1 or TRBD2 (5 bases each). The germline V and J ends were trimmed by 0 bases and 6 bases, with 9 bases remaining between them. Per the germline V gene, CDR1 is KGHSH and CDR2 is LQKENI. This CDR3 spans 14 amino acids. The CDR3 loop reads CASSPPGVANEQFF. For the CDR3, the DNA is TGTGCCAGCTCACCACCGGGGGTAGCCAATGAGCAGTTCTTC. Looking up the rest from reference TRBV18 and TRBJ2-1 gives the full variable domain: NAGVMQNPRHLVRRRGQEARLRCSPMKGHSHVYWYRQLPEEGLKFMVYLQKENIIDESGMPKERFSAEFPKEGPSILRIQQVVRGDSAAYFCASSPPGVANEQFFGPGTRLTVL.

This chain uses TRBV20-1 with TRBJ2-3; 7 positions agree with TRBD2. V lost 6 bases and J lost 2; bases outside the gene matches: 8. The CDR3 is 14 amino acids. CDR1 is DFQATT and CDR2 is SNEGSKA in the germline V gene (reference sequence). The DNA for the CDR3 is TGCAGTGCGAGGACTAGAGAAAACACAGATACGCAGTATTTT. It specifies CSARTRENTDTQYF.

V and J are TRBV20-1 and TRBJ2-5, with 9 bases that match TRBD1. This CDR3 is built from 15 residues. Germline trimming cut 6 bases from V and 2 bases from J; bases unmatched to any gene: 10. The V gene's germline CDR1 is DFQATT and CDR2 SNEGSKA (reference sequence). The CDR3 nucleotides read TGCAGTGCGAGAAAGGGGACAGGGACACAAGAGACCCAGTACTTC. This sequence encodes CSARKGTGTQETQYF.

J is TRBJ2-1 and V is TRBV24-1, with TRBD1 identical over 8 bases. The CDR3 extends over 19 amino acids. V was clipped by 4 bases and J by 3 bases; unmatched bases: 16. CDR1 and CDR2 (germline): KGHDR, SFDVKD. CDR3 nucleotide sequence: TGTGCCACCAGTGACCGGACAGGGCCTTTCCTTCGGGTCTACAATGAGCAGTTCTTC. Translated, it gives CATSDRTGPFLRVYNEQFF.

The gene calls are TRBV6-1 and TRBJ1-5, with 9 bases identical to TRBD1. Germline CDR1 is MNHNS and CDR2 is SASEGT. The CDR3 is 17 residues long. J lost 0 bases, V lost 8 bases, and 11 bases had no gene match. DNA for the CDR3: TGTGCCAGCGGACCAGGACAGGGGCCTTATAGCAATCAGCCCCAGCATTTT. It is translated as CASGPGQGPYSNQPQHF.